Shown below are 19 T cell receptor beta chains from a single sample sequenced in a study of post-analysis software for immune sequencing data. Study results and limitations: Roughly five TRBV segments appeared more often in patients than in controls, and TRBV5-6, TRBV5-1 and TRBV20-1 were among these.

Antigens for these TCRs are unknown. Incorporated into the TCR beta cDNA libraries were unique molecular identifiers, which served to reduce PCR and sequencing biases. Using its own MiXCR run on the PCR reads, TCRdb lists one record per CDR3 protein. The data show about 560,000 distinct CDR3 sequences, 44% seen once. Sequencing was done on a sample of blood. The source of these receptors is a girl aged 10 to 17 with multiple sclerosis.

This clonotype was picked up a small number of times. DNA of the CDR3: TGTGCCAGCAGTTTTGGACCTACAGAGACCCAGTACTTC. Translated, it gives CASSFGPTETQYF. The chain combines TRBV12-3 or TRBV12-4 with TRBJ2-5, with D hard to call. The V end lost 3 bases, the J end lost 4 bases, and 9 bases lay between the germline ends. The CDR3 totals 13 residues.

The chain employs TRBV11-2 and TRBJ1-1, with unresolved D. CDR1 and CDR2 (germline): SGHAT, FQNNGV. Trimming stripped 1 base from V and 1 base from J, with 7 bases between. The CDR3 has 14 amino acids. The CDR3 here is CASSLGKRNTEAFF. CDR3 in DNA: TGTGCCAGCAGCTTAGGAAAGAGGAACACTGAAGCTTTCTTT.

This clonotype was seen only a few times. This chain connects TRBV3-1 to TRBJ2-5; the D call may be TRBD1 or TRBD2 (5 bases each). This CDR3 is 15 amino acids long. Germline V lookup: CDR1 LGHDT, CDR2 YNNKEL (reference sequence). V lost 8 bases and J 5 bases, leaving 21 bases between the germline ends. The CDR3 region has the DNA TGTGCCAGCGGACTTTTGAGGGTCCGGGGCGAGACCCAGTACTTC. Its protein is CASGLLRVRGETQYF.

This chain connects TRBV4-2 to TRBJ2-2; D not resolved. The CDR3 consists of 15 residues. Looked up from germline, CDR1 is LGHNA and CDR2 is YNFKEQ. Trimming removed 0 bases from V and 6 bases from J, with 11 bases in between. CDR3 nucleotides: TGTGCCAGCAGCCAAGAGCTAAACCGGGCCGGGGAGCTGTTTTTT. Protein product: CASSQELNRAGELFF.

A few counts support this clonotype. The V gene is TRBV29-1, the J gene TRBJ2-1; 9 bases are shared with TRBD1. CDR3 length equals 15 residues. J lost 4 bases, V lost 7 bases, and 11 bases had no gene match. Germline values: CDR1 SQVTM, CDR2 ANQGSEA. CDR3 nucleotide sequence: TGCAGCGGCACCCCGGGACAGGGTTTGTACAATGAGCAGTTCTTC. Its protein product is CSGTPGQGLYNEQFF.

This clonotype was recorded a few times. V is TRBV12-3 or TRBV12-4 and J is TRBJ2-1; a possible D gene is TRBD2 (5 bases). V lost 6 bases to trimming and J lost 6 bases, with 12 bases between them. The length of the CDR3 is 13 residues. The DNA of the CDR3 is TGTGCCAGCAGACTGGCGGGCATCAATGAGCAGTTCTTC. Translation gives CASRLAGINEQFF.

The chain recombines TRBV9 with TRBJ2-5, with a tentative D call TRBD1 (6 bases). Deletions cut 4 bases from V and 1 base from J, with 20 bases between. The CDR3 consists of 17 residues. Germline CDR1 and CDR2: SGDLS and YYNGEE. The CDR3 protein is CASSTVDLVGAQETQYF. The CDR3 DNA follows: TGTGCCAGCAGCACCGTCGATTTGGTGGGGGCCCAAGAGACCCAGTACTTC.

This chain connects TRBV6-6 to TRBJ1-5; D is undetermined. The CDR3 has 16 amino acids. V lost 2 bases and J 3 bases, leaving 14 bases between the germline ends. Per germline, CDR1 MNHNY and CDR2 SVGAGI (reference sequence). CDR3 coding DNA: TGTGCCAGCAGTTACCATACCGTGAGGGACAATCAGCCCCAGCATTTT. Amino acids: CASSYHTVRDNQPQHF.

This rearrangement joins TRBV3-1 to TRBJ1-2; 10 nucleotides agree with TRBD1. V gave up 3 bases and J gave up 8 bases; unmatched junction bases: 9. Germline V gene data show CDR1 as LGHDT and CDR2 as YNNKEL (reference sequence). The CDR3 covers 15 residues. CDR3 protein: CASSHDPRDRGGYTF. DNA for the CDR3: TGTGCCAGCAGCCACGATCCCCGGGACAGGGGAGGCTACACCTTC. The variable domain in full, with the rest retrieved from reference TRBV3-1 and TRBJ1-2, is DTAVSQTPKYLVTQMGNDKSIKCEQNLGHDTMYWYKQDSKKFLKIMFSYNNKELIINETVPNRFSPKSPDKAHLNLHINSLELGDSAVYFCASSHDPRDRGGYTFGSGTRLTVV.

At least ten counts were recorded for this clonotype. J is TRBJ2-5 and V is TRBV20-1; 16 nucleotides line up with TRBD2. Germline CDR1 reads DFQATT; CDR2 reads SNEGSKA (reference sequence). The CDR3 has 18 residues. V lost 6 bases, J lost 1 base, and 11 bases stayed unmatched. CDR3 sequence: CSAQSGLAGGSLQETQYF. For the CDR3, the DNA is TGCAGTGCCCAATCGGGACTAGCGGGAGGGAGTCTCCAAGAGACCCAGTACTTC.

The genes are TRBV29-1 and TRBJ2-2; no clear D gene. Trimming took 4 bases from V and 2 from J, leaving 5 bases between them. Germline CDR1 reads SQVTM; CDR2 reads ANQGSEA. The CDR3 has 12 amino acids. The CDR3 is CSVVQNTGELFF. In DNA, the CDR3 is TGCAGCGTTGTACAAAACACCGGGGAGCTGTTTTTT.

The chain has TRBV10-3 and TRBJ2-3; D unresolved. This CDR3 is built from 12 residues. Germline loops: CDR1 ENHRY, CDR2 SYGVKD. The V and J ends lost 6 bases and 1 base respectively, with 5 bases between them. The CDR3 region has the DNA TGTGCCATCAGCAATGGCACAGATACGCAGTATTTT. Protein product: CAISNGTDTQYF.

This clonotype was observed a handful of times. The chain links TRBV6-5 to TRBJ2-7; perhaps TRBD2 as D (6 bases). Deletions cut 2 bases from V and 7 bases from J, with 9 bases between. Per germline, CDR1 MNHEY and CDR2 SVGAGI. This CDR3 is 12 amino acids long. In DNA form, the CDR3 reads TGTGCCAGCAGTTACGCGGCGGGGGAGCAGTACTTC. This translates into CASSYAAGEQYF.

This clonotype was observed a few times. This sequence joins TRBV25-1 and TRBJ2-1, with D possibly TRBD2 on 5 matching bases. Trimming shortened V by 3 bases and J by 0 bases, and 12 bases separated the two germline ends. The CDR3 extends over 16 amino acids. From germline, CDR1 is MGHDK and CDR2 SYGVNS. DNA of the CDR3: TGTGCCAGCAGTGAGAGGTGGGAGAGCTCCTACAATGAGCAGTTCTTC. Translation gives CASSERWESSYNEQFF.

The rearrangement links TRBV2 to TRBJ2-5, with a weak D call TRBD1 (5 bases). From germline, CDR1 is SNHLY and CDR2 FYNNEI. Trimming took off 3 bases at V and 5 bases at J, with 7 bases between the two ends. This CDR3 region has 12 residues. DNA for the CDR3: TGTGCCAGCAGTGATCACAGGGAGACCCAGTACTTC. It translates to CASSDHRETQYF.

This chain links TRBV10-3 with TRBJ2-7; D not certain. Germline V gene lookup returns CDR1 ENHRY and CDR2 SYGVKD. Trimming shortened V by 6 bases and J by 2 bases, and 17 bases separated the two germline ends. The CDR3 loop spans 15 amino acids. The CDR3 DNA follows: TGTGCCATCAGCCCTGAAATAGGGTGGACCTACGAGCAGTACTTC. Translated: CAISPEIGWTYEQYF.

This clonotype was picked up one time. CDR3 protein: CASTQAIARDTQYF. Here the CDR3 DNA reads TGTGCCAGCACCCAGGCCATCGCGAGAGATACGCAGTATTTT. This rearrangement joins TRBV12-3 or TRBV12-4 to TRBJ2-3; no firm D call. Trimming took off 7 bases at V and 5 bases at J, with 16 bases between the two ends. CDR3 length: 14 amino acids.

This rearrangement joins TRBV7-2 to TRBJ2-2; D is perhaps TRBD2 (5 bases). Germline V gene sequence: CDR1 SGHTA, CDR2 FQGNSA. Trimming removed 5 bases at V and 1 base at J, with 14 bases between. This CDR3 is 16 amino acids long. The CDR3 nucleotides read TGTGCCAGCAGCACCTCTAGTGAGGGGAACACCGGGGAGCTGTTTTTT. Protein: CASSTSSEGNTGELFF. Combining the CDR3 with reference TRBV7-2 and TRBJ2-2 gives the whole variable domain GAGVSQSPSNKVTEKGKDVELRCDPISGHTALYWYRQSLGQGLEFLIYFQGNSAPDKSGLPSDRFSAERTGGSVSTLTIQRTQQEDSAVYLCASSTSSEGNTGELFFGEGSRLTVL.

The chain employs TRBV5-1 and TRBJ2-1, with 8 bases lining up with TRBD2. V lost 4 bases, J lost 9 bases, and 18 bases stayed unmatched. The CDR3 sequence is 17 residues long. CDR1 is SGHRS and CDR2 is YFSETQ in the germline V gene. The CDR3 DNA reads TGCGCCAGCAGCCAAAACCCCGGGACTAGAACTTTAGGTGAGCAGTTCTTC. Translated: CASSQNPGTRTLGEQFF. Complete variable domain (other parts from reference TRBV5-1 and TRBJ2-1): KAGVTQTPRYLIKTRGQQVTLSCSPISGHRSVSWYQQTPGQGLQFLFEYFSETQRNKGNFPGRFSGRQFSNSRSEMNVSTLELGDSALYLCASSQNPGTRTLGEQFFGPGTRLTVL.